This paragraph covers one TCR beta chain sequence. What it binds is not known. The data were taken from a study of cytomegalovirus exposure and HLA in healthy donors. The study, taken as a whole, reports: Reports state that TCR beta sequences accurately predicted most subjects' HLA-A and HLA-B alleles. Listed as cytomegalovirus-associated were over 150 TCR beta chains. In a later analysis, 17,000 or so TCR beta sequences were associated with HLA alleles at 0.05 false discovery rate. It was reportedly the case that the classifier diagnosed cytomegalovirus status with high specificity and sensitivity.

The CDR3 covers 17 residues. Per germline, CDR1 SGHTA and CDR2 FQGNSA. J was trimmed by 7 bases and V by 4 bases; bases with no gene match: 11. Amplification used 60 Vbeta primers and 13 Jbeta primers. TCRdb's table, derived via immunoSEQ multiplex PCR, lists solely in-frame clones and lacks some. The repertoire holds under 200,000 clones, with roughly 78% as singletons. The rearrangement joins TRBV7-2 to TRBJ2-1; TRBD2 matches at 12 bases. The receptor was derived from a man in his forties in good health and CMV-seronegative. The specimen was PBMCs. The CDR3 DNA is TGTGCCAGCAGCTCCCGGGGGCCTAGCGGGGGGGGGAATGAGCAGTTCTTC. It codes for CASSSRGPSGGGNEQFF.